The clone carrying this T cell receptor (beta chain) is a singleton in its sample. Its antigen is still unknown. Between the trimmed V and J ends, which lost 0 bases and 3 bases, there was a span of 11 bases. The CDR3 totals 15 residues. Germline V gene lookup returns CDR1 KGHSH and CDR2 LQKENI. This specimen comes from a study of vaccination effects on CD4 cells after COVID-19. Investigators separated out CD4+ T cells once approximately 9 days of culture had passed. TCRdb keeps only in-frame clones here, not all; method: immunoSEQ multiplex PCR. The table lists approximately 46,000 clones, roughly four fifths of them singletons, with roughly 8.6% in the top ten.

The receptor comes from a human donor who had a prior SARS-CoV-2 infection. The J gene is TRBJ2-5, the V gene TRBV18; possibly TRBD2 for D (6 bases). The sample in question was CD4+ T cells from PBMCs cultured without peptide, obtained before COVID-19 vaccination. In DNA, the CDR3 is TGTGCCAGCTCACCACCGGGACTCGCTGAAGAGACCCAGTACTTC. Its translation: CASSPPGLAEETQYF.